This record concerns one TCR beta chain sequence. Its antigen is currently not known. Base qualities are missing; no much larger clone stands one base away. The CDR3 regions of human TCRbeta chains were analyzed by immunosequencing. As for the original processing: Repertoire TCRs were matched against a reference library of SARS-CoV-2-specific TCRs generated with the MIRA antigen-specificity platform. Breadth meant the fraction of unique TCRs that were SARS-CoV-2-associated, whereas depth meant the fraction of total T cells that were SARS-CoV-2-associated. Using the MIRA data, each spike-specific TCR was mapped to the spike region that the TCR reacts to and placed in a CD4 or CD8 class. Log10-transformed breadth and depth values were compared by one-way ANOVA with Sidak's multiple comparisons tests. As stored in TCRdb, this immuneACCESS dataset retains in-frame rearrangements with V and J assigned. A fraction of the clones does not appear; measured against another copy, unresolved V genes explain less than half of the discrepancy, and the remainder lacks a known reason. For V, J and clone size, that table is used; D and trimming come from the DNA. For this sample there are 150,000 to 200,000 clones; roughly 90% appear just once. Approximately 4.8% of the sample is held by the ten biggest clonotypes.

The data originate from a study of T cell responses to AZD1222 COVID-19 vaccine (dated by TCRdb to about 2021). In the study overall: AZD1222 recipients given second doses at about 4 weeks or at about 12 weeks were pooled, since spike-specific TCR depth and breadth were not found to differ between the two schedules. TCR sequencing covered 233 trial participants: roughly 200 given two doses of AZD1222 and 26 given two doses of MenACWY control vaccine. Trial participants were enrolled by age into subgroups of 18-55, 56-69 and 70-plus years, and around 150, 29 and 61 TCR-sequenced participants, respectively, were included in these subgroups.

Here is what the overall study found, with its caveats: The 56-69-year group was small, and its depth increase did not reach significance, likely because of low power. The vaccine-associated CD4 TCRs covered the entire spike protein, and the dominant responses fell in regions 160-218 and 743-854. No day 14 peak-response samples were available, so repertoires were characterized only after the peak T cell response. Reportedly, almost half of the unique spike-specific TCRs recognized epitopes lying outside the regions that are mutated in the B.1.351 and B.1.1.7 variants. A significant rise in spike-specific TCR breadth and depth was observed after two AZD1222 doses relative to day 0 and relative to MenACWY recipients. Conclusions about previously exposed vaccinees are limited because only six or seven AZD1222 recipients were SARS-CoV-2 seropositive at baseline. Participants were mostly white British and included more females than males, and it was suggested by the authors that clonal diversity may have been underestimated.

The time point label, read with the paper, signifies: baseline before first vaccination. Vaccinee samples were obtained from the UK trials COV001 and COV002, which included a single-blind randomized controlled phase 2/3 trial of AZD1222 (ChAdOx1 nCoV-19) in healthy adults. Trial participant PBMC samples were collected at day 0 and day 28 after the second dose for TCRbeta chain sequencing. The CDR3 runs 13 residues from the cysteine to the phenylalanine. Only the CDR3 DNA is retained, 39 bases long and in frame from the first base. V loses 3 bases, J loses 7 bases, and the germline ends lie 10 bases apart. CDR1 and CDR2 are read off the germline V gene as WSHSY and SAAADI.

In this chain, TRBV10-2 is recombined with TRBJ1-5, with the D gene uncertain. This specimen consisted of peripheral blood, obtained on day 0 of AZD1222 vaccination. The receptor comes from an adult in good health. The CDR3 is CASSDRLGQPQHF. The base sequence is TGCGCCAGCAGTGATCGGTTGGGACAGCCCCAGCATTTT.